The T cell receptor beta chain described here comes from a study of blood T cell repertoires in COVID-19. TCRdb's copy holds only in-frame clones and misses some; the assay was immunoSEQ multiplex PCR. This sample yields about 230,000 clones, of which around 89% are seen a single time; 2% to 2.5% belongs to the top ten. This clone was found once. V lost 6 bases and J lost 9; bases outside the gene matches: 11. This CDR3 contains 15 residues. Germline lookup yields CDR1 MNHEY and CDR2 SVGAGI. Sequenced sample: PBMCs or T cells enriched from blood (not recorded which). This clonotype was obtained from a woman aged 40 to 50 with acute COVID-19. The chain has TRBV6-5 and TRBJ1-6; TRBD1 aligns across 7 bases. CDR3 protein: CASSHDREWGSPLHF. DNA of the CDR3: TGTGCCAGCAGCCATGACAGGGAGTGGGGTTCACCCCTCCACTTT.